This T cell receptor beta chain originates from a study of CD8+ T cells in alopecia areata. Turning to the study itself: Tofacitinib administration to treated patients was oral, at 5 to 10 mg twice daily.

To note about this clone: No antigen is known for it.

Germline assignment: CDR1 SNHLY and CDR2 FYNNEI. The CDR3 sequence is 15 residues long. The V segment lost 5 bases and the J segment 9 bases; nucleotides outside the gene matches: 9. Alopecia areata patients had lesional scalp punch biopsies and peripheral blood taken from them. Study-level results: Possibly because of HLA-related factors, TCR sharing was less clear across patients than in mice.

As the sequencing template, cDNA was produced by extracting RNA and reverse transcribing it. Clones were read by immunoSEQ multiplex PCR, and TCRdb kept only the in-frame ones, dropping some. There are 130,000 to 150,000 clones in the sample; 45% to 60% occur only once, and approximately 1% lies in the top ten. Sequenced here: CD4+ T cells sorted from blood, sampled at week 0. V usage is TRBV2 and J usage is TRBJ2-4, with 11 bases that match TRBD2. This TCR derives from a human donor with alopecia areata. CDR3 in amino acids: CASSIPLAGVCIQYF. The CDR3 DNA reads TGTGCCAGCAGTATTCCACTAGCGGGAGTTTGCATTCAGTACTTC.